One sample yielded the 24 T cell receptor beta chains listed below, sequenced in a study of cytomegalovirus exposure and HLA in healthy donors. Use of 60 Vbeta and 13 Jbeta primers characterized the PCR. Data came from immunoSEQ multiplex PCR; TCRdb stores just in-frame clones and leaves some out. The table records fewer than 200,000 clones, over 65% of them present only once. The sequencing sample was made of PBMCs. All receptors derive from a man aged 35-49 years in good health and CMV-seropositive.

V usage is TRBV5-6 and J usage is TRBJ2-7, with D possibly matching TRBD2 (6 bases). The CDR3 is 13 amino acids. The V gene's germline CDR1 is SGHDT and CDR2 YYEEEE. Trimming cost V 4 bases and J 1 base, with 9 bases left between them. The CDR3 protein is CASSLAGSYEQYF. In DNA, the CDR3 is TGTGCCAGCAGCCTGGCGGGGTCCTACGAGCAGTACTTC.

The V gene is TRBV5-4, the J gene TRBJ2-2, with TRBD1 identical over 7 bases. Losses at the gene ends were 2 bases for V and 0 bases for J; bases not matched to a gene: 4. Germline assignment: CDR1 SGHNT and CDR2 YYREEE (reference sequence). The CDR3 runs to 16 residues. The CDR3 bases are TGTGCCAGCAGCTTAGGGGACAGACCGAACACCGGGGAGCTGTTTTTT. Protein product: CASSLGDRPNTGELFF.

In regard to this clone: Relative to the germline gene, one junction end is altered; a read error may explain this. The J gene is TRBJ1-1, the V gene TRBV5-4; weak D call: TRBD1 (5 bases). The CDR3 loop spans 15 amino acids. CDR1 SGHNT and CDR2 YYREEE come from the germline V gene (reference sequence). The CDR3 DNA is TGCGCCAGCAGCCAAGATCGGCAGGGTTTCACTGAAGCTTTCTTT. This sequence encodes CASSQDRQGFTEAFF.

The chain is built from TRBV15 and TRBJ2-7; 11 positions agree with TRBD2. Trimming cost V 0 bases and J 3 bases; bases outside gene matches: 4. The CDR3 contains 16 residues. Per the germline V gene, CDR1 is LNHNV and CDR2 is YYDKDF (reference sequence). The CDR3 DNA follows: TGTGCCACCAGCAGAGATCTAGCGGGAGGTCTCTACGAGCAGTACTTC. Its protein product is CATSRDLAGGLYEQYF.

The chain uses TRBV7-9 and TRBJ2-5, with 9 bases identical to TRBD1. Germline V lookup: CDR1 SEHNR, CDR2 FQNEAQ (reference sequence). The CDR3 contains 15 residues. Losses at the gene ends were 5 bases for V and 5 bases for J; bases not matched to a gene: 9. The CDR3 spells CASSTQGAPGETQYF. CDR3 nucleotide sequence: TGTGCCAGCAGCACACAGGGGGCCCCGGGGGAGACCCAGTACTTC.

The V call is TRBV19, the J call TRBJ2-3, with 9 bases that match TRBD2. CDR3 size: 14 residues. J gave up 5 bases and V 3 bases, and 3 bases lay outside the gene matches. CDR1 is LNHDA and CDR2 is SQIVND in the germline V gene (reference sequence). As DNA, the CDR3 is TGTGCCAGTAGTATTAGCGGGGGCCAAGATACGCAGTATTTT. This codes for CASSISGGQDTQYF. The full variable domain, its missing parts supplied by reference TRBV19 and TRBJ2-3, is DGGITQSPKYLFRKEGQNVTLSCEQNLNHDAMYWYRQDPGQGLRLIYYSQIVNDFQKGDIAEGYSVSREKKESFPLTVTSAQKNPTAFYLCASSISGGQDTQYFGPGTRLTVL.

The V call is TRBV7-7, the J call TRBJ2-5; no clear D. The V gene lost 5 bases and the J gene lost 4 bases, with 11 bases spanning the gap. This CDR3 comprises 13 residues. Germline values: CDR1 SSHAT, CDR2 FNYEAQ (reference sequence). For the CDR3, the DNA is TGTGCCAGCAGCATGCAGGCGAGAGAGACCCAGTACTTC. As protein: CASSMQARETQYF.

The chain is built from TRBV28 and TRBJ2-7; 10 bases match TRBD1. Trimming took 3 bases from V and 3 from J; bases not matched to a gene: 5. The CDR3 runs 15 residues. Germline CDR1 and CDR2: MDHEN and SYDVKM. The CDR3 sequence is CASSLGTGVFYEQYF. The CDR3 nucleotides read TGTGCCAGCAGTTTGGGGACAGGGGTATTCTACGAGCAGTACTTC.

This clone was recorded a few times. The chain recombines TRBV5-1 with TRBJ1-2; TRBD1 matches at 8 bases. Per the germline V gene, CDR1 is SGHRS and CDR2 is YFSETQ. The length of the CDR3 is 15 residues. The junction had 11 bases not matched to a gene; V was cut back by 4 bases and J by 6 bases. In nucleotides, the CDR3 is TGCGCCAGCAGCATTCTCGGGACAGGCTCCAATGGCTACACCTTC. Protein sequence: CASSILGTGSNGYTF.

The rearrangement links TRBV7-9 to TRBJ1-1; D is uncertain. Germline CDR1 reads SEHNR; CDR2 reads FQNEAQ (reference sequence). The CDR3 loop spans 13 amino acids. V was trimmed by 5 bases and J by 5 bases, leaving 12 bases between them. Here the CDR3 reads CASSLNPWTEAFF. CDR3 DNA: TGTGCCAGCAGCCTAAACCCGTGGACTGAAGCTTTCTTT.

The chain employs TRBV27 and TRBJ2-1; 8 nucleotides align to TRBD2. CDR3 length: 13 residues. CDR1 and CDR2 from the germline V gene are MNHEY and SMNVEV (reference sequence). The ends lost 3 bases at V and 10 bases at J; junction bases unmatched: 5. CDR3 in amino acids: CASSLRGAKEQFF. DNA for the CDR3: TGTGCCAGCAGTTTGCGGGGGGCCAAAGAGCAGTTCTTC.

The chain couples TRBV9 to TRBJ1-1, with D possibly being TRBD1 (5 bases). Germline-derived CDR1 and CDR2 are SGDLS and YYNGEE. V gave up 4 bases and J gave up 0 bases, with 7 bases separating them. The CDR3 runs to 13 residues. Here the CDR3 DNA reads TGTGCCAGCAGCAGCAGGGTGAACACTGAAGCTTTCTTT. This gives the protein CASSSRVNTEAFF.

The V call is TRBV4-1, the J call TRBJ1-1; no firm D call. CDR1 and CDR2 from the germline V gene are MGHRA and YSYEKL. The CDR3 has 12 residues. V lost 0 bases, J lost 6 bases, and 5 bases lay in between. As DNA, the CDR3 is TGCGCCAGCAGCCAAGATCATGCTGAAGCTTTCTTT. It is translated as CASSQDHAEAFF.

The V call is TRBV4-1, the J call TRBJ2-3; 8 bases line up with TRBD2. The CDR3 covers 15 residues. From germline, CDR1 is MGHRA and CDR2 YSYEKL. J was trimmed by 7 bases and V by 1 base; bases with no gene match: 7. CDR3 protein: CASSQGVSGTYTQYF. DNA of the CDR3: TGCGCCAGCAGCCAAGGGGTTAGCGGGACCTATACGCAGTATTTT.

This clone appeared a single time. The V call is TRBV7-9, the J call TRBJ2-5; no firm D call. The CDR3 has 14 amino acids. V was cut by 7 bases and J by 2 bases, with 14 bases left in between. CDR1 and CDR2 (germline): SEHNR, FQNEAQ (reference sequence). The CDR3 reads CASTDVTVQETQYF. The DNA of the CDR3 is TGTGCCAGCACCGACGTAACAGTTCAAGAGACCCAGTACTTC.

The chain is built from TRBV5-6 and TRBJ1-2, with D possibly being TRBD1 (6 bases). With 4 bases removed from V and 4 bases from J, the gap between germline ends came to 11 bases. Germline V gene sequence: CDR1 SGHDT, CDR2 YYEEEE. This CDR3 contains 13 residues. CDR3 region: CASSDRNFYGYTF. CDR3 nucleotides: TGTGCCAGCAGCGACAGGAATTTCTATGGCTACACCTTC.

The CDR3 nucleotides are TGTGCCAGCAGTATACGAGGGGGCGAGAACACTGAAGCTTTCTTT. Protein: CASSIRGGENTEAFF. The chain combines TRBV7-9 with TRBJ1-1; 7 bases line up with TRBD1. V lost 6 bases to trimming and J lost 1 base; unmatched junction nucleotides: 8. The CDR3 consists of 15 residues. Germline values: CDR1 SEHNR, CDR2 FQNEAQ (reference sequence).

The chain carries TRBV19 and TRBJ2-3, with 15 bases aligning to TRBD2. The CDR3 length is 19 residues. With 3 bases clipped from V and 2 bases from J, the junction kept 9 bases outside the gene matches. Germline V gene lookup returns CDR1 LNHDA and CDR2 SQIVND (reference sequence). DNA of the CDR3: TGTGCCAGTAGTATCCCCACCGGACTAGCGGGAGGGCCCACAGATACGCAGTATTTT. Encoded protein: CASSIPTGLAGGPTDTQYF.

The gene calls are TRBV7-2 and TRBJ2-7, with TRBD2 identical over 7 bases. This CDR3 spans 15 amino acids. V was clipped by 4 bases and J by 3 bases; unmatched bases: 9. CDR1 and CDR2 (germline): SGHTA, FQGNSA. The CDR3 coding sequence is TGTGCCAGCAGCTCCACGCGGGGGACCCTCTACGAGCAGTACTTC. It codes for CASSSTRGTLYEQYF.

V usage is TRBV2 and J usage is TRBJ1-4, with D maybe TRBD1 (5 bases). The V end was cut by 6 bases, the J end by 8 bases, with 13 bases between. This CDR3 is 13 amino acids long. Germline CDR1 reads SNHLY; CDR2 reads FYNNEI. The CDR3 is CASSEQEGEKLFF. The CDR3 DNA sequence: TGTGCCAGCAGCGAACAGGAGGGGGAAAAACTGTTTTTT.

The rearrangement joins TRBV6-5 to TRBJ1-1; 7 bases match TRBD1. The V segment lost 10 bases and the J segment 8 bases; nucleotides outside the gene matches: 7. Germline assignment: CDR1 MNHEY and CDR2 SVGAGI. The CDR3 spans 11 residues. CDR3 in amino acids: CATKDRTEAFF. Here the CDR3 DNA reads TGTGCCACCAAGGACAGGACCGAAGCTTTCTTT.

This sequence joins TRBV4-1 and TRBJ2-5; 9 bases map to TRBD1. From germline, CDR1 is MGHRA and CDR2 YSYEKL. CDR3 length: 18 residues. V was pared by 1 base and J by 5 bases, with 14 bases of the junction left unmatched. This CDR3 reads CASSQVALATGGGETQYF. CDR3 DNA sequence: TGCGCCAGCAGCCAAGTCGCCCTCGCGACAGGGGGAGGTGAGACCCAGTACTTC.

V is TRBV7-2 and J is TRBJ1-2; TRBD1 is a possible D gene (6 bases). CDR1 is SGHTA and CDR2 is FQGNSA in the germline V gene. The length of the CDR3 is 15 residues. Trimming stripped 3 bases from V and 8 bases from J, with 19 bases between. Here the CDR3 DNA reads TGTGCCAGCAGCTTGAATGCTCCAGGGGCGCAGGGCTACACCTTC. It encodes CASSLNAPGAQGYTF.

The CDR3 bases are TGTGCCAGCAGCGTACGGGCGGGACAGGGACTCTACGAGCAGTACTTC. Protein product: CASSVRAGQGLYEQYF. This chain uses TRBV9 with TRBJ2-7; 9 bases are shared with TRBD1. The CDR3 sequence is 16 residues long. J gave up 3 bases and V 1 base, and 8 bases lay outside the gene matches. Germline-derived CDR1 and CDR2 are SGDLS and YYNGEE.